Each of the 20 T cell receptor beta chains below was sequenced from the same sample in a study of breast tumors, draining lymph nodes, adjacent tissues (TCRdb year 2016). Library construction relied on multiplex PCR. Sequenced on an Illumina HiSeq 2000. In-frame beta chains were kept once TCRdb had trimmed the public reads at Q25 with fastp and called clones with MiXCR. Merged by CDR3 protein, the rows form single entries marked with the most common genes and DNA. The sample data list 200,000 to 250,000 distinct CDR3 sequences, and 34% of these were observed just once. The biggest ten clones account for approximately 3.3% of the sample. Lymph node samples were obtained from the axillary draining lymph nodes of breast cancer patients. The sequenced sample consisted of axillary lymph node tissue. These TCRs come from a female donor with breast cancer. Some clones in this sample may be carry-over from other donors' samples.

Regarding this clonotype: No conserved phenylalanine or tryptophan ends this CDR3, so it is likely a read error. The chain recombines TRBV11-1 with TRBJ1-4; D may be TRBD1 (5 bases). Germline V gene lookup returns CDR1 SGHAT and CDR2 FQDESV (reference sequence). This CDR3 has 15 amino acids. CDR3: CAGSLSAGANEKLFL. In DNA, the CDR3 is TGTGCCGGCAGCTTGAGTGCGGGGGCTAATGAAAAACTGTTTCTT.

This clonotype has only a few counts. Since a much larger clone is just one base distant, this may be a read error. The rearrangement joins TRBV6-4 to TRBJ1-5; D is undetermined. Germline-derived CDR1 and CDR2 are MRHNA and SNTAGT. V shed 5 bases and J shed 9 bases, with 14 bases lying between them. The CDR3 runs to 13 residues. The CDR3 DNA sequence: TGTGCCAGCAGTAGCGGGCCTTATCGGCCCCAGCATTTT. Its translation is CASSSGPYRPQHF.

The chain's CDR3 is CASSAGPNQETQYF. The CDR3 DNA follows: TGTGCCAGCAGCGCAGGACCGAACCAAGAGACCCAGTACTTC. The chain couples TRBV9 to TRBJ2-5; D gene ambiguous. The V end lost 3 bases, the J end lost 0 bases, and 9 bases lay between the germline ends. The CDR3 runs 14 residues. The germline CDR1 and CDR2 sequences are SGDLS and YYNGEE.

This clonotype was seen many times. The chain employs TRBV18 and TRBJ2-1, with D possibly matching TRBD1 (7 bases). The germline gives CDR1 KGHSH, CDR2 LQKENI. This CDR3 has 15 residues. The V end was cut by 2 bases, the J end by 5 bases, with 13 bases between. The CDR3 loop reads CASSPGGTVNNEQFF. The CDR3 nucleotides are TGTGCCAGCTCACCAGGAGGGACAGTAAACAATGAGCAGTTCTTC.

Many counts were recorded for this clonotype. The chain joins TRBV12-3 or TRBV12-4 to TRBJ2-3; tentatively, D is TRBD1 or TRBD2 (5 bases each). This CDR3 region has 14 residues. Trimming left V 3 bases short and J 4 bases short, with 11 bases between. The CDR3 region is CASSLGTPADTQYF. CDR3 nucleotide sequence: TGTGCCAGCAGTTTGGGGACCCCCGCAGATACGCAGTATTTT.

This clonotype came up a few times. This sequence joins TRBV28 and TRBJ2-5, with D tentatively TRBD1 (7 bases). V lost 3 bases and J 3 bases, leaving 17 bases between the germline ends. The length of the CDR3 is 16 residues. CDR1 and CDR2 from the germline V gene are MDHEN and SYDVKM. The CDR3 DNA reads as TGTGCCAGCAGTTTGACCCGACAGGGAGGAGAAGAGACCCAGTACTTC. It codes for CASSLTRQGGEETQYF. The variable domain in full, with the rest retrieved from reference TRBV28 and TRBJ2-5, is DVKVTQSSRYLVKRTGEKVFLECVQDMDHENMFWYRQDPGLGLRLIYFSYDVKMKEKGDIPEGYSVSREKKERFSLILESASTNQTSMYLCASSLTRQGGEETQYFGPGTRLLVL.

This clonotype has ten or more counts. The chain joins TRBV5-8 to TRBJ2-6, with D possibly being TRBD1 or TRBD2 (6 bases each). Looked up from germline, CDR1 is SGHTS and CDR2 is YDEGEE. CDR3 size: 16 residues. Trimming shortened V by 2 bases and J by 2 bases, and 11 bases separated the two germline ends. CDR3 nucleotide sequence: TGTGCCAGCAGCTTAAGGGGGGACCCTGGGGCCAACGTCCTGACTTTC. It translates to CASSLRGDPGANVLTF.

Only a few counts were recorded for this clonotype. The chain combines TRBV6-1 with TRBJ2-5, with 7 bases identical to TRBD1. CDR1 MNHNS and CDR2 SASEGT come from the germline V gene. This CDR3 spans 13 amino acids. V was pared by 9 bases and J by 1 base, with 5 bases of the junction left unmatched. CDR3 loop: CASHRGSQETQYF. CDR3 sequence (DNA): TGTGCCAGTCACAGGGGCTCCCAAGAGACCCAGTACTTC.

Here the CDR3 DNA reads TGTGCCAGCAGCCCACGGGAGGGGTTTTTT. Translated, it gives CASSPREGFF. V usage is TRBV2 and J usage is TRBJ2-2; 8 bases align to TRBD2. Germline CDR1 reads SNHLY; CDR2 reads FYNNEI. V dropped 6 bases and J dropped 16; count of bases not matched to a gene: 4. CDR3 size: 10 residues.

This clonotype has just one count. The V gene is TRBV12-5, the J gene TRBJ2-7; 7 nucleotides align to TRBD2. CDR3 length equals 16 residues. With 10 bases clipped from V and 5 bases from J, the junction kept 20 bases outside the gene matches. The germline CDR1 and CDR2 sequences are LGHNT and FRNRAP. As DNA, the CDR3 is TGTGCTACAGGCAGCGGGGCCCCTACGGGGCTGAACGAGCAGTACTTC. Protein product: CATGSGAPTGLNEQYF.

The table lists this clonotype with many counts. The CDR3 loop reads CASSYGAGKQFF. CDR3 sequence (DNA): TGTGCCAGCAGTTACGGAGCGGGGAAGCAGTTCTTC. V is TRBV6-6 and J is TRBJ2-1, with 7 bases matching TRBD2. V was clipped by 2 bases and J by 11 bases; unmatched bases: 3. Germline V lookup: CDR1 MNHNY, CDR2 SVGAGI (reference sequence). The CDR3 length is 12 residues.

Ten or more counts support this clonotype. The rearrangement uses TRBV29-1 and TRBJ1-2; D ambiguous. Germline V gives CDR1 SQVTM, CDR2 ANQGSEA. The germline V and J ends were trimmed by 7 bases and 7 bases, with 22 bases remaining between them. This CDR3 comprises 14 residues. The CDR3 protein is CSALREQSMGGYTF. Here the CDR3 DNA reads TGCAGCGCGCTCCGGGAACAATCTATGGGTGGCTACACCTTC.

At least ten counts were recorded for this clonotype. V is TRBV11-2 and J is TRBJ1-6; 8 bases are a match to TRBD1. J lost 7 bases, V lost 6 bases, and 5 bases had no gene match. The CDR3 is 14 amino acids. Germline V gene sequence: CDR1 SGHAT, CDR2 FQNNGV. CDR3 sequence: CASRTTGENSPLHF. CDR3 bases: TGTGCCAGCAGGACGACAGGGGAGAATTCACCCCTCCACTTT.

A note on this clonotype: The DNA is omitted, as the CDR3 cannot be located on it reliably, and the CDR3 follows TCRdb's listing. The CDR3 region is CASSIDLGEIGEQHFGPENSPLHF. The gene calls are TRBV7-2 and TRBJ1-6. The CDR3 length equals 24 residues, ends included. The germline V gene has CDR1 SGHTA and CDR2 FQGNSA.

The chain is built from TRBV6-1 and TRBJ1-4, with TRBD1 as a possible D gene (5 bases). Germline CDR1 is MNHNS and CDR2 is SASEGT. V shed 0 bases and J shed 9 bases, with 17 bases lying between them. The CDR3 is 16 amino acids. CDR3 DNA: TGTGCCAGCAGTGAAGCGAAAAGGGGCGCAACCCAAAAACTGTTTTTT. This gives the protein CASSEAKRGATQKLFF.

This chain connects TRBV3-1 to TRBJ1-3; TRBD1 aligns across 7 bases. V gave up 4 bases and J gave up 0 bases; unmatched junction bases: 6. Germline V gene sequence: CDR1 LGHDT, CDR2 YNNKEL (reference sequence). The CDR3 consists of 16 residues. Here the CDR3 DNA reads TGTGCCAGCAGCCGATTCAGGGGGAACTCTGGAAACACCATATATTTT. Its protein is CASSRFRGNSGNTIYF.

This clonotype was seen ten or more times. The rearrangement joins TRBV7-3 to TRBJ1-5; 8 nucleotides match TRBD1. Germline lookup yields CDR1 SGHTA and CDR2 FQGTGA. Unmatched junction bases numbered 11, after V lost 5 bases and J lost 5 bases. This CDR3 has 16 residues. The CDR3, as DNA: TGTGCCAGCAGCCCTTTTTGGACAGGGTCGGATCAGCCCCAGCATTTT. This translates into CASSPFWTGSDQPQHF.

In the case of this clonotype: A read error may explain this, as a much larger clone is one base away. The gene calls are TRBV6-6 and TRBJ1-4; no clear D gene. V lost 5 bases to trimming and J lost 5 bases, with 12 bases between them. Per the germline V gene, CDR1 is MNHNY and CDR2 is SVGAGI (reference sequence). This CDR3 contains 14 residues. The CDR3 loop is CASSPGLWNEKLFF. Written as DNA, the CDR3 is TGTGCCAGCAGTCCGGGATTGTGGAATGAAAAACTGTTTTTT.

This clonotype was observed at least ten times. V usage is TRBV9 and J usage is TRBJ2-5; D is tentatively TRBD1 or TRBD2 (5 bases each). The CDR3 has 15 amino acids. Germline CDR1 is SGDLS and CDR2 is YYNGEE. V shed 4 bases and J shed 1 base, with 14 bases lying between them. This CDR3 is CASSSNVGTQETQYF. CDR3 nucleotides: TGTGCCAGCAGCTCCAATGTGGGGACCCAAGAGACCCAGTACTTC.

This clonotype showed up many times. The chain has TRBV12-3 or TRBV12-4 and TRBJ2-1, with TRBD1 matching over 8 bases. V dropped 7 bases and J dropped 6; count of bases not matched to a gene: 2. This CDR3 region has 12 residues. The CDR3 nucleotides are TGTGCCAGCAAAACAGGGGGCAATGAGCAGTTCTTC. Translation gives CASKTGGNEQFF.